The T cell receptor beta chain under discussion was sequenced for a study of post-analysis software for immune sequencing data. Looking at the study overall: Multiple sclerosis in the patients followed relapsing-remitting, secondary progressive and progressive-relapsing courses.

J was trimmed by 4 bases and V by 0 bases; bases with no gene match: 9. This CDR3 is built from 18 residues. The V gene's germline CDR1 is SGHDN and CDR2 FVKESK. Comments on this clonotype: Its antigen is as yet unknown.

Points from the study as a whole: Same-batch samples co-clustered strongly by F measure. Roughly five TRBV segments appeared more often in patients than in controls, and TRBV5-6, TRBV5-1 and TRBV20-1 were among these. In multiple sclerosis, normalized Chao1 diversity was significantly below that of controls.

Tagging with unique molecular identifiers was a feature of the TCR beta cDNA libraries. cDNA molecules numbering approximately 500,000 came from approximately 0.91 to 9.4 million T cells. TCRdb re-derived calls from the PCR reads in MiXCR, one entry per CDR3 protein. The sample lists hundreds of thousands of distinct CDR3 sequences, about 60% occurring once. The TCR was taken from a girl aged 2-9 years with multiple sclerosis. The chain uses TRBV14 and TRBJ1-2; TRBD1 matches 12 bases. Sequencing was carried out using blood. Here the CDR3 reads CASSQESGTGGRGYGYTF. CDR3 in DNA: TGTGCCAGCAGCCAAGAGAGCGGGACAGGGGGCCGAGGCTATGGCTACACCTTC.